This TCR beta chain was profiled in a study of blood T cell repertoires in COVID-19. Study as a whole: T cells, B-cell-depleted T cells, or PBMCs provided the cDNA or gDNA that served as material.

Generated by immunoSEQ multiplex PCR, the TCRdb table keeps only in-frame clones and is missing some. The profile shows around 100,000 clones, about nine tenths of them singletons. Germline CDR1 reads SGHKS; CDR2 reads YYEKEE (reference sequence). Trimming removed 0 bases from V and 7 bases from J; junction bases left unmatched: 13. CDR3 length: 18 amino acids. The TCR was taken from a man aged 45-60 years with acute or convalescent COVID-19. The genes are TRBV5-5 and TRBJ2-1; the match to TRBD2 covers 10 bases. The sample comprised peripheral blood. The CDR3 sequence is CASSLDLGGAGGRNEQFF. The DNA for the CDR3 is TGTGCCAGCAGCTTGGATCTCGGTGGAGCGGGAGGGCGTAATGAGCAGTTCTTC. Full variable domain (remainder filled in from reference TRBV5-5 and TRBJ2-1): DAGVTQSPTHLIKTRGQQVTLRCSPISGHKSVSWYQQVLGQGPQFIFQYYEKEERGRGNFPDRFSARQFPNYSSELNVNALLLGDSALYLCASSLDLGGAGGRNEQFFGPGTRLTVL.